This TCR beta chain emerged from a study of metastatic and nonmetastatic thyroid tumors. In the authors' methods: Built for papillary thyroid cancer, a distant-metastasis classifier drew on CDR3 differences across clinicopathological groups. MiXCR re-clonotyped the PCR reads for TCRdb. None of the V and J calls come from the authors' own analysis; TCRdb made them. Among roughly 5,200 clones listed, 25% to 35% were seen once. Patients had received no treatment of any kind before thyroid surgery. Sequencing used adjacent normal tissue. The TCR was taken from a female donor with papillary thyroid cancer or a benign thyroid nodule (not recorded which). Some clones in this sample may be carry-over from other donors' samples.

In nucleotides, the CDR3 is TGTGCCAGTAAATCCGGGACAGGTAATGAAAAACTGTTTTTT. Encoded protein: CASKSGTGNEKLFF. The chain recombines TRBV19 with TRBJ1-4; 8 nucleotides agree with TRBD1. This CDR3 has 14 amino acids. Looked up from germline, CDR1 is LNHDA and CDR2 is SQIVND (reference sequence). V dropped 7 bases and J dropped 4; count of bases not matched to a gene: 5.